This is a list of T cell receptor beta chains from one sample in a study of identical twins. TCRdb recomputed calls from the 5' RACE reads with MiXCR, one row per CDR3 protein. The sample contains about 920,000 distinct CDR3 sequences, approximately 13% of which appear only once. These data also formed part of another study, on yellow fever vaccine responses in identical twins.

Sequencing used PBMCs. These receptors all stem from a woman between 18 and 29 years old in good health. Each CDR3 is given with its conserved first and last residue. Each record gives: clone size, J gene, D gene, V gene, CDR3 DNA, CDR3 protein. The D gene is left open where the match is weak. Rows may omit the clone size; those that give it use once, few, many or a size class.

-,TRBJ1-2,TRBD1,TRBV7-9,TGTGCCAGCAGCTTAGACCTACAGGGGAGCACCTTC,CASSLDLQGSTF
few,TRBJ2-3,-,TRBV29-1,TGCAGCGTTTCCACCCCGAAATATAGCGGCGGGGTAGCAGATACGCAGTATTTT,CSVSTPKYSGGVADTQYF
few,TRBJ1-5,-,TRBV15,TGTGCCACCAGCAAAGACTCCGGGACGGGCCTGGGGCAGCCCCAGCATTTT,CATSKDSGTGLGQPQHF
few,TRBJ2-5,-,TRBV5-6,TGTGCCAGCAGCTTGGCTGCCCATTGGGGAGAGACCCAGTACTTC,CASSLAAHWGETQYF
-,TRBJ1-1,-,TRBV6-1,TGTGCCAGCAGCATCGGACCTAGAGCTTTTGAAGCTTTCTTT,CASSIGPRAFEAFF
many,TRBJ2-7,-,TRBV10-3,TGTGCCATCAGTGACGGGACGAAGCAGTACTTC,CAISDGTKQYF
few,TRBJ1-6,TRBD1,TRBV5-1,TGCGCCAGCAGATCGGCACAGGGGAGTAATTCACCCCTCCACTTT,CASRSAQGSNSPLHF
many,TRBJ1-1,-,TRBV12-3/TRBV12-4,TGTGCCAGCAGTTCAGACAGGAGGAACACTGAAGCTTTCTTT,CASSSDRRNTEAFF
-,TRBJ2-1,-,TRBV12-3/TRBV12-4,TGTGCCAGCAGTATTTCGGGGGGCCGGGACAATGAGCAGTTCTTC,CASSISGGRDNEQFF
-,TRBJ2-3,-,TRBV28,TGTGCCAGCACAGTGGGACTCAGCACAGATACGCAGTATTTT,CASTVGLSTDTQYF
-,TRBJ2-1,-,TRBV5-1,TGCGCCAGCAGCTTAGCCGGGAGCACCCATGAGCAGTTCTTC,CASSLAGSTHEQFF
-,TRBJ2-1,-,TRBV5-1,TGCGCCAGCAGCTTGGTCTCAAGCGGCTCCTACAATGAGCAGTTCTTC,CASSLVSSGSYNEQFF
many,TRBJ2-2,-,TRBV10-3,TGTGCCATCAGTGACCGCGGGATTTTCGGGAACACCGGGGAGCTGTTTTTT,CAISDRGIFGNTGELFF
few,TRBJ1-2,TRBD1,TRBV12-3/TRBV12-4,TGTGCCAGCAGTTTACGGACAGGGTATGATGGCTACACCTTC,CASSLRTGYDGYTF
-,TRBJ2-3,-,TRBV5-1,TGCGCCAGCAGCCCCCGGGACGAAGATACGCAGTATTTT,CASSPRDEDTQYF
many,TRBJ2-3,TRBD2,TRBV28,TGTGCCAGCACCCTCCCGGAAGCGGGGACAGATACGCAGTATTTT,CASTLPEAGTDTQYF
many,TRBJ2-1,-,TRBV4-1,TGCGCCAGCAGCCAAGGACTAGTGGCCTACAATGAGCAGTTCTTC,CASSQGLVAYNEQFF
-,TRBJ2-1,-,TRBV6-1,TGTGCCAGCAGTGAAGCGGGGAGCCCCTACAATGAGCAGTTCTTC,CASSEAGSPYNEQFF
few,TRBJ1-2,-,TRBV15,TGTGCCACCAGTTCAGTTGATCCCTATGGCTACACCTTC,CATSSVDPYGYTF
few,TRBJ2-1,-,TRBV21-1,TGTGCCAGCAGAGCCCTAAACGGGTGCAATGAGCAGTTCTTC,CASRALNGCNEQFF
-,TRBJ1-2,-,TRBV20-1,TGCAGTGCCAGCTCAGGGATAGTGGATGGCTACACCTTC,CSASSGIVDGYTF
few,TRBJ1-1,-,TRBV6-1,TGTGCCAGCATCACAGGGACAAAGAACACTGAAGCTTTCTTT,CASITGTKNTEAFF
-,TRBJ2-3,-,TRBV5-1,TGCGCCAGCAGCTTCCGGGATGGAGATACGCAGTATTTT,CASSFRDGDTQYF
-,TRBJ1-3,-,TRBV3-1,TGTGCCAGCTCAAGGGGGAGAGGAAACACCATATATTTT,CASSRGRGNTIYF
-,TRBJ2-1,TRBD1,TRBV4-2,TGTGCCAGCAGCCACCGGGACAGCCGCAACAACGAGCAGTTCTTC,CASSHRDSRNNEQFF
-,TRBJ2-5,-,TRBV27,TGTGCCAGCAGTTTATCGATAGTAATGCAAGAGACCCAGTACTTC,CASSLSIVMQETQYF
many,TRBJ2-1,TRBD1,TRBV4-1,TGCGCCAGCAGCCAAGATGGACGAGGGGGCGCCTACAATGAGCAGTTCTTC,CASSQDGRGGAYNEQFF
few,TRBJ2-1,-,TRBV29-1,TGCAGCGCTCGGGGGCCTGGGGATGAGCAGTTCTTC,CSARGPGDEQFF
few,TRBJ2-3,-,TRBV28,TGTGCCAGCAGTTGGAATGAGGTCAGCACAGATACGCAGTATTTT,CASSWNEVSTDTQYF
few,TRBJ2-1,-,TRBV2,TGTGCCAGCAGTCGACAGGTATACAATGAGCAGTTCTTC,CASSRQVYNEQFF
-,TRBJ2-3,-,TRBV5-1,TGCGCCAGCAGCTTGGGCCGGCAGACTTCTAGCACAGATACGCAGTATTTT,CASSLGRQTSSTDTQYF
once,TRBJ2-5,TRBD2,TRBV20-1,TGCAGTGCTAGAGTAGGGCGTAGCGGGGGGGAGCAAGAGACCCAGTACTTC,CSARVGRSGGEQETQYF
few,TRBJ2-5,TRBD2,TRBV6-1,TGTGCCAGCAGCAAGACTAGCGGGGCCCAAGAGACCCAGTACTTC,CASSKTSGAQETQYF
many,TRBJ2-1,-,TRBV7-2,TGTGCCAGCAGCCACCCGGGACCAGCAAAAGAGCAGTTCTTC,CASSHPGPAKEQFF
many,TRBJ2-1,TRBD2,TRBV5-1,TGCGCCAGCAGCCAGACTAGCGGGAGGCTAGGGGCCAATGAGCAGTTCTTC,CASSQTSGRLGANEQFF
-,TRBJ2-1,-,TRBV6-1,TGTGCCAGCAGACACTGGGGGACACAACGGGATGAGCAGTTCTTC,CASRHWGTQRDEQFF
-,TRBJ2-2,-,TRBV25-1,TGTGCCAGCAGCCCTTTAATAGGGACACAGAACACCGGGGAGCTGTTTTTT,CASSPLIGTQNTGELFF
-,TRBJ2-1,-,TRBV7-2,TGTGCCAGCAGCTTGGGGACTTGGGGCTACAATGAGCAGTTCTTC,CASSLGTWGYNEQFF
few,TRBJ2-5,-,TRBV15,TGTGCCACCAGGGGCAGGGAGGGGGCTCAAGAGACCCAGTACTTC,CATRGREGAQETQYF
-,TRBJ2-5,TRBD1,TRBV6-4,TGTGCCAGTCTTCGACCCGGGACAGGGATTCAAGAGACCCAGTACTTC,CASLRPGTGIQETQYF
few,TRBJ2-2,-,TRBV6-2/TRBV6-3,TGTGCCAGTCGGTACGGACTACACACCGGGGAGCTGTTTTTT,CASRYGLHTGELFF
many,TRBJ1-2,TRBD1,TRBV12-3/TRBV12-4,TGTGCCAGCACCACGCAGGAAGGGACAGGGAAGGGCTACACCTTC,CASTTQEGTGKGYTF
few,TRBJ1-5,-,TRBV29-1,TGCAGCGTTGCTATGGACAGTAGCAATCAGCCCCAGCATTTT,CSVAMDSSNQPQHF
few,TRBJ2-7,-,TRBV7-2,TGTGCCAGCAGCTTAACCCTAGCATCCGAGCAGTACTTC,CASSLTLASEQYF
-,TRBJ2-2,-,TRBV6-1,TGTGCCAGCAGGTCAGGTTTTACGAACACCGGGGAGCTGTTTTTT,CASRSGFTNTGELFF
-,TRBJ1-1,-,TRBV7-8,TGTGCCAGCACCCGCGGGGGGACACTCGGGAACACTGAAGCTTTCTTT,CASTRGGTLGNTEAFF